The clone carrying this T cell receptor (beta chain) was counted at least ten times. This sample is drawn from a study of T cells in Graves' hyperthyroidism and ophthalmopathy. What was amplified from RNA transcripts were TCR beta CDR3 regions. The primer set for the first-round RT-PCR of the TCR CDR3 was HTBI. Via MiXCR, TCRdb re-called the multiplex PCR reads, giving one row per CDR3 protein. In the table there are a few hundred thousand distinct CDR3 sequences, 15% to 20% of which are singletons. For ophthalmopathy patients, the Clinical Activity Score was at least 3 and the NOSPECS grade at least 4; duration was under 3 months. V was clipped by 7 bases and J by 3 bases, with 19 bases between them. The germline V gene has CDR1 SGHTS and CDR2 YDEGEE. The CDR3 runs to 15 residues.

V and J are TRBV5-8 and TRBJ2-5; D perhaps matches TRBD1 (7 bases). The sequence came from a man between 18 and 35 years old with Graves' ophthalmopathy. The sequencing input was blood. CDR3 nucleotides: TGTGCCAGCCCCCAGGGGGTAAGGAGGGAAGAGACCCAGTACTTC. Its translation is CASPQGVRREETQYF.